A single sample is the source of the 6 T cell receptor beta chains below, sequenced in a study of graft-versus-host responses after intestinal transplantation listed by TCRdb under 2021. The library relied on the immunoSEQ multiplex PCR assay. The table comes from immuneACCESS by way of TCRdb, which keeps in-frame sequences with V and J called. Part of the clones is missing from these tables; in studies checked, under half for an unresolved V gene and the rest for unknown reasons. Within this sample are tens of thousands of clones, with 85% to 95% of them counted one time only. 0.45% to 0.6% of the sample is held by the ten biggest clonotypes. This specimen's time point label, interpreted: cells obtained before transplantation from donor or recipient. Which antigens these TCRs recognize remains unknown. Sequenced here: unstimulated CD8+ T cells sorted from spleen or lymph node cells, sampled before intestinal transplant. These receptors all stem from a human donor who received an intestinal transplant.

The chain has TRBV5-6 and TRBJ1-1, with D perhaps TRBD1 (6 bases). Trimming took off 0 bases at V and 9 bases at J, with 15 bases between the two ends. This CDR3 contains 14 residues. In germline, CDR1 is SGHDT, CDR2 YYEEEE. CDR3 nucleotides: TGTGCCAGCAGCTTGGACTCAAAGGGGGTGAAAGCTTTCTTT. Translation: CASSLDSKGVKAFF.

This clone was counted once. The chain links TRBV19 to TRBJ1-5; 7 bases map to TRBD1. The V and J ends lost 2 bases and 6 bases, in that order; junction bases with no gene match: 7. Germline V gene sequence: CDR1 LNHDA, CDR2 SQIVND (reference sequence). CDR3 length: 15 amino acids. Here the CDR3 reads CASSILGGLGQPQHF. CDR3 bases: TGTGCCAGTAGTATATTAGGGGGCTTAGGTCAGCCCCAGCATTTT.

This chain connects TRBV6-5 to TRBJ2-7; D is unresolved. Germline values: CDR1 MNHEY, CDR2 SVGAGI. CDR3 length: 15 residues. Trimming removed 0 bases at V and 3 bases at J, with 12 bases between. The CDR3 DNA reads TGTGCCAGCAGTTACTCGCCCGGAGAAGGCTACGAGCAGTACTTC. Its translation is CASSYSPGEGYEQYF.

This chain uses TRBV5-1 with TRBJ1-1; D is unclear. V was trimmed by 3 bases and J by 8 bases, leaving 17 bases between them. Germline V gives CDR1 SGHRS, CDR2 YFSETQ. This CDR3 has 14 residues. The CDR3 DNA is TGCGCCAGCAGCTGGGAAGGACGGGGAGGAGAAGCTTTCTTT. This codes for CASSWEGRGGEAFF.

This clone is a singleton in its sample. The genes are TRBV13 and TRBJ1-4, with TRBD1 as a possible D gene (5 bases). The CDR3 extends over 14 amino acids. V lost 6 bases to trimming and J lost 8 bases, with 16 bases between them. From germline, CDR1 is PRHDT and CDR2 FYEKMQ (reference sequence). CDR3 residues: CASRDAGEGEKLFF. The CDR3 bases are TGTGCCAGCAGGGACGCGGGGGAGGGAGAAAAACTGTTTTTT.

This clone appeared once. The V and J genes are TRBV13 and TRBJ1-2, with D possibly being TRBD1 (6 bases). Trimming removed 8 bases from V and 3 bases from J, with 13 bases in between. Germline V gene data show CDR1 as PRHDT and CDR2 as FYEKMQ (reference sequence). This CDR3 region has 13 residues. The CDR3 bases are TGTGCCAGCGGGGAACAGGGTTACTATGGCTACACCTTC. Translated, it gives CASGEQGYYGYTF.